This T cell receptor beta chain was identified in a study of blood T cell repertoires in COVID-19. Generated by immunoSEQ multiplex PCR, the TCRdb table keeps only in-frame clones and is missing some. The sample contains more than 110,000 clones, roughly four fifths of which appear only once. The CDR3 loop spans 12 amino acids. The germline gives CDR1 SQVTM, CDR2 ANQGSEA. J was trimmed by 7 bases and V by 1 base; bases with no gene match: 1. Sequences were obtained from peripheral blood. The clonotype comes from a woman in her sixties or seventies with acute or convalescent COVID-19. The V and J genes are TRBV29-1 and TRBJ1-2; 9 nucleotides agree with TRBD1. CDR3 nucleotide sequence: TGCAGCGTTGAAGCGGGACAGGGTGGCTACACCTTC. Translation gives CSVEAGQGGYTF.